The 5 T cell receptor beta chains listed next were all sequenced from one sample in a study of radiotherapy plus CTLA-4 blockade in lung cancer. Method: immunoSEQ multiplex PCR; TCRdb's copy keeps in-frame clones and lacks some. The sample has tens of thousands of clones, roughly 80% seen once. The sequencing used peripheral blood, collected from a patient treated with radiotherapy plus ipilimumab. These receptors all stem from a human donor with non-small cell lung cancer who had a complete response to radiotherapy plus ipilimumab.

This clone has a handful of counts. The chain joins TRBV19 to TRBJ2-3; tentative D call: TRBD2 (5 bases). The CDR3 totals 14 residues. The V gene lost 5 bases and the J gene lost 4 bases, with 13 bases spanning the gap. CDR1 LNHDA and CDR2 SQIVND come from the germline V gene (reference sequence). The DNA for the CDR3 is TGTGCCAGTAGTCGCGTCGGGATGGCAGATACGCAGTATTTT. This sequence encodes CASSRVGMADTQYF.

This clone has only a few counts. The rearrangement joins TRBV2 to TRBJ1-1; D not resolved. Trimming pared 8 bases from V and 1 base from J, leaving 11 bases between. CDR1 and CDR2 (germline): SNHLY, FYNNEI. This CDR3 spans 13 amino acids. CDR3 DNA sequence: TGTGCCAGCGATTCTGAGGGGAACACTGAAGCTTTCTTT. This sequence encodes CASDSEGNTEAFF.

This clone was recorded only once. The CDR3 DNA reads as TGTGCCAGCAGCGATACCTCCGTAGGGGATGAGCAGTTCTTC. Its protein is CASSDTSVGDEQFF. The J gene is TRBJ2-1, the V gene TRBV9; D may be TRBD1 (5 bases). The germline gives CDR1 SGDLS, CDR2 YYNGEE. Trimming removed 3 bases at V and 8 bases at J, with 15 bases between. The CDR3 is made up of 14 amino acids.

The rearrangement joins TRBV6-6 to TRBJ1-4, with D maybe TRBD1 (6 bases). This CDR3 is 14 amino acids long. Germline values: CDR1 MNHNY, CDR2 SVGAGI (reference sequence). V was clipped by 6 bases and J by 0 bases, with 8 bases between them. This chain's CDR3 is CASSWTATNEKLFF. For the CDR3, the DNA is TGTGCCAGCAGCTGGACAGCAACTAATGAAAAACTGTTTTTT.

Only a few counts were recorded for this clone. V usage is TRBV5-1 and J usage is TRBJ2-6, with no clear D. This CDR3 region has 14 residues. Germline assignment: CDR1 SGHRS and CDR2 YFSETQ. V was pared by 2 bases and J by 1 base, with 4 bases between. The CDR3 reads CASSFLSGANVLTF. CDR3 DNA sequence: TGCGCCAGCAGCTTCCTTTCTGGGGCCAACGTCCTGACTTTC.